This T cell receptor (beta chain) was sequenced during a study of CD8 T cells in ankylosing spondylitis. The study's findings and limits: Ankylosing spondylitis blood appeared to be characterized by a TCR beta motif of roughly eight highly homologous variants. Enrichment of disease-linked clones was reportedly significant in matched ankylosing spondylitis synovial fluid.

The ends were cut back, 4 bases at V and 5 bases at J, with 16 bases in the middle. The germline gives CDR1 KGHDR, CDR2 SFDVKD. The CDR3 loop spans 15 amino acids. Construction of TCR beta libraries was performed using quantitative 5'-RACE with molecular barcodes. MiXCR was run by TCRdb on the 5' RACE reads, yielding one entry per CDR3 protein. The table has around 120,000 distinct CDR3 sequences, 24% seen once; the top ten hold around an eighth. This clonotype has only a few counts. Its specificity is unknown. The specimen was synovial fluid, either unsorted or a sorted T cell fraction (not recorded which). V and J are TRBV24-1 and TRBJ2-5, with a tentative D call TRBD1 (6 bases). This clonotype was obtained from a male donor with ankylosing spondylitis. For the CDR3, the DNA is TGTGCCACCAGTGACCGAGACAGGATGAGGGAGACCCAGTACTTC. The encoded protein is CATSDRDRMRETQYF.